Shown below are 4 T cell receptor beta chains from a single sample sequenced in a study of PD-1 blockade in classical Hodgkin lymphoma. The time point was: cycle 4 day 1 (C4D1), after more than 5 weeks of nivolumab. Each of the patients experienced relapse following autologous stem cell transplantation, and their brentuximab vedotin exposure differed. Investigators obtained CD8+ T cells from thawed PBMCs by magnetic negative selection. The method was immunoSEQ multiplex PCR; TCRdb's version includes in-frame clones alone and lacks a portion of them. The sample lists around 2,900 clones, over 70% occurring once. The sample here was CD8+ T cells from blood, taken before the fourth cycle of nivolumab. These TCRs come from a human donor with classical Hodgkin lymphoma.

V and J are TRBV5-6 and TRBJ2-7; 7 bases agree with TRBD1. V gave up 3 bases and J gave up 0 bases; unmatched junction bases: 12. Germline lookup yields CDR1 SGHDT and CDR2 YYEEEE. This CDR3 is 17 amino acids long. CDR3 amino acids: CASSSSFTGALSYEQYF. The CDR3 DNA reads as TGTGCCAGCAGCTCGAGCTTCACAGGGGCCCTCTCCTACGAGCAGTACTTC.

In DNA, the CDR3 is TGTGCCAGCAGCTTGAGGACTAGCGGGCGGGGGACAGATACGCAGTATTTT. This encodes CASSLRTSGRGTDTQYF. V usage is TRBV7-2 and J usage is TRBJ2-3, with TRBD2 identical over 11 bases. The V gene end was trimmed by 3 bases and the J gene end by 3 bases; junction bases not matched to a gene: 8. This CDR3 has 17 residues. Germline loops: CDR1 SGHTA, CDR2 FQGNSA.

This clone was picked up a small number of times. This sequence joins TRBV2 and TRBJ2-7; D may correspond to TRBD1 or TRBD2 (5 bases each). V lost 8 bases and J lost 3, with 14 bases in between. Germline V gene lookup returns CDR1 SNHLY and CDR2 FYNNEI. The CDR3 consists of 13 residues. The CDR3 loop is CASRTFGGYEQYF. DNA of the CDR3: TGTGCCAGCCGCACGTTTGGGGGCTACGAGCAGTACTTC.

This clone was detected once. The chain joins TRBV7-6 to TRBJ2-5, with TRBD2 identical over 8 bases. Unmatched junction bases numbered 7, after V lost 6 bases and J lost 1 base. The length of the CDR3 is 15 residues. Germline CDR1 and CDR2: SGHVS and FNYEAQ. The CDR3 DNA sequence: TGTGCCAGCAGTTCGTCGGGAGGGGCCCAAGAGACCCAGTACTTC. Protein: CASSSSGGAQETQYF. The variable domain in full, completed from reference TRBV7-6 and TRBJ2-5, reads GAGVSQSPRYKVTKRGQDVALRCDPISGHVSLYWYRQALGQGPEFLTYFNYEAQQDKSGLPNDRFSAERPEGSISTLTIQRTEQRDSAMYRCASSSSGGAQETQYFGPGTRLLVL.